The subject of this entry is one T cell receptor beta chain. The data originate from a study of blood T cells in healthy people across ages. A second PCR, run for 7 to 11 cycles, used a sample-barcoded 5' primer plus a J-beta primer mix. TCRdb processed the 5' RACE reads anew with MiXCR; each CDR3 protein has one entry. The data contain about 1.4 million distinct CDR3 sequences, 59% of them singletons. The receptor was isolated from a man younger than 30 in good health. The sequenced sample consisted of blood.

The DNA for the CDR3 is TGCAGTGCTAGAGTACCTGGCAGGGGGCAGTACGAGCAGTACTTC. Its translation: CSARVPGRGQYEQYF. V and J are TRBV20-1 and TRBJ2-5; 8 bases agree with TRBD1. The J call is doubtful: the DNA matches TRBJ2-7 better. Germline assignment: CDR1 DFQATT and CDR2 SNEGSKA (reference sequence). The CDR3 length is 15 residues.